Shown below are 18 T cell receptor beta chains from a single sample sequenced in a study of T cell repertoires in cytomegalovirus infection (dated by TCRdb to between 2018 and 2021). The sample was run on an Illumina HiSeq 1500. TCRdb applied fastp at Q25 and MiXCR to the public reads, then kept only in-frame beta chains. All rows with the same CDR3 protein become a single entry with the most common DNA and genes. The sample contains roughly 250,000 distinct CDR3 sequences, 22% of them found a single time. The ten largest clonotypes hold roughly 18% of the sample. Sample: CD8+ T cells from PBMCs. These receptors were collected from a human donor in good health (CMV status not recorded). Some clones in this sample may be carry-over from other donors' samples.

The chain is built from TRBV14 and TRBJ1-6; D call uncertain. Per germline, CDR1 SGHDN and CDR2 FVKESK. The V end was cut by 0 bases, the J end by 5 bases, with 14 bases between. This CDR3 spans 17 amino acids. CDR3 sequence (DNA): TGTGCCAGCAGCCAAGATGGCCCTTACCATCATAATTCACCCCTCCACTTT. Translation: CASSQDGPYHHNSPLHF.

This clonotype was recorded many times. The CDR3 is CASSLEGGGSYNSPLHF. The CDR3 coding sequence is TGTGCCAGCAGCTTAGAAGGGGGTGGCTCCTATAATTCACCCCTCCACTTT. The rearrangement joins TRBV7-8 to TRBJ1-6; a possible D gene is TRBD1 (6 bases). V gave up 1 base and J gave up 0 bases, with 10 bases separating them. The CDR3 extends over 17 amino acids. CDR1 SGHVS and CDR2 FQNEAQ come from the germline V gene.

The J gene is TRBJ2-5, the V gene TRBV12-3 or TRBV12-4, with D unclear. This CDR3 comprises 16 residues. Trimming removed 5 bases at V and 5 bases at J, with 21 bases between. The CDR3 loop reads CASSGKGSAYLETQYF. Here the CDR3 DNA reads TGTGCCAGCAGTGGGAAGGGCTCGGCTTATTTGGAGACCCAGTACTTC.

This clonotype was found once. The V and J genes are TRBV5-1 and TRBJ2-2; 10 nucleotides match TRBD1. Germline V lookup: CDR1 SGHRS, CDR2 YFSETQ. The CDR3 spans 18 residues. V lost 1 base, J lost 3 bases, and 9 bases stayed unmatched. The CDR3 bases are TGCGCCAGCAGCTTGAGTTTCATCGGACAGGGGGACACCGGGGAGCTGTTTTTT. Its translation is CASSLSFIGQGDTGELFF. Supplemented by reference TRBV5-1 and TRBJ2-2, the full variable domain reads KAGVTQTPRYLIKTRGQQVTLSCSPISGHRSVSWYQQTPGQGLQFLFEYFSETQRNKGNFPGRFSGRQFSNSRSEMNVSTLELGDSALYLCASSLSFIGQGDTGELFFGEGSRLTVL.

This clonotype was seen repeatedly, ten times or more. V gene TRBV7-2 combines with J gene TRBJ2-7; 8 positions agree with TRBD1. The CDR3 extends over 16 amino acids. From germline, CDR1 is SGHTA and CDR2 FQGNSA. Trimming cost V 5 bases and J 1 base; bases outside gene matches: 10. The CDR3 nucleotides are TGTGCCAGCAGCCCAGGGGGCGCAATATTGTCCTACGAGCAGTACTTC. It yields the protein CASSPGGAILSYEQYF. Looking up the rest from reference TRBV7-2 and TRBJ2-7 gives the full variable domain: GAGVSQSPSNKVTEKGKDVELRCDPISGHTALYWYRQSLGQGLEFLIYFQGNSAPDKSGLPSDRFSAERTGGSVSTLTIQRTQQEDSAVYLCASSPGGAILSYEQYFGPGTRLTVT.

This clonotype was observed many times. The chain has TRBV3-1 and TRBJ2-4; 7 nucleotides align to TRBD2. With V trimmed by 1 base and J by 8 bases, 8 bases remained unmatched. The CDR3 runs to 15 residues. CDR1 is LGHDT, CDR2 YNNKEL, per germline (reference sequence). CDR3 residues: CASSQGRTSTDIQYF. The DNA of the CDR3 is TGTGCCAGCAGCCAAGGAAGGACTAGTACGGACATTCAGTACTTC.

As regards this clonotype: A much more abundant neighbour one base away suggests this may be a read error. V gene TRBV12-3 or TRBV12-4 combines with J gene TRBJ1-1, with D uncertain. CDR3 length: 13 residues. The germline V and J ends were trimmed by 6 bases and 0 bases, with 8 bases remaining between them. CDR3 region: CASSHGMNTEAFF. The CDR3 coding sequence is TGTGCCAGCAGCCACGGAATGAACACTGAAGCTTTCTTT.

This rearrangement joins TRBV10-3 to TRBJ2-3; TRBD1 aligns across 9 bases. The junction had 3 bases not matched to a gene; V was cut back by 4 bases and J by 4 bases. Per the germline V gene, CDR1 is ENHRY and CDR2 is SYGVKD. CDR3 size: 14 residues. The CDR3: CAISARTGADTQYF. The DNA for the CDR3 is TGTGCCATCAGTGCCCGGACAGGGGCAGATACGCAGTATTTT.

At least ten counts were recorded for this clonotype. V gene TRBV12-3 or TRBV12-4 combines with J gene TRBJ2-1; D might be TRBD1 (6 bases). The length of the CDR3 is 15 residues. The V gene lost 1 base and the J gene lost 8 bases, with 15 bases spanning the gap. CDR3 loop: CASSLEFAGVYEQFF. The CDR3 DNA reads as TGTGCCAGCAGTTTAGAGTTCGCAGGGGTGTATGAGCAGTTCTTC.

This clonotype appeared a few times. The chain combines TRBV20-1 with TRBJ2-3; 8 bases align to TRBD1. The ends lost 2 bases at V and 4 bases at J; junction bases unmatched: 11. CDR1 is DFQATT, CDR2 SNEGSKA, per germline (reference sequence). This CDR3 comprises 16 residues. The CDR3 DNA follows: TGCAGTGCTAGACCCTTGGACAGGGTGAAGGCAGATACGCAGTATTTT. Translating it yields CSARPLDRVKADTQYF.

This clonotype was observed many times. The chain couples TRBV7-2 to TRBJ2-2; 9 bases align to TRBD1. Germline V gene lookup returns CDR1 SGHTA and CDR2 FQGNSA. The V and J ends lost 3 bases and 7 bases, in that order; junction bases with no gene match: 6. This CDR3 has 15 residues. The CDR3 protein is CASSLDRGGGGELFF. Written as DNA, the CDR3 is TGTGCCAGCAGCTTGGACAGGGGAGGCGGCGGGGAGCTGTTTTTT.

This clonotype turned up a few times. The chain recombines TRBV28 with TRBJ2-1, with a tentative D call TRBD1 (6 bases). The germline V and J ends were trimmed by 5 bases and 10 bases, with 12 bases remaining between them. CDR3 length equals 12 residues. CDR1 is MDHEN and CDR2 is SYDVKM in the germline V gene. This CDR3 is CASSQPGTEQFF. The CDR3 DNA reads TGTGCCAGCAGTCAACCCGGGACAGAGCAGTTCTTC.

This clonotype came up a few times. The chain employs TRBV7-9 and TRBJ2-1, with D perhaps matching TRBD1 or TRBD2 (6 bases each). Trimming removed 4 bases at V and 10 bases at J, with 11 bases between. The CDR3 spans 12 residues. The germline gives CDR1 SEHNR, CDR2 FQNEAQ (reference sequence). Here the CDR3 DNA reads TGTGCCAGCAGCTCATTAGGGGGGGAGCAGTTCTTC. As protein: CASSSLGGEQFF.

As DNA, the CDR3 is TGTGCCAGCAGCCGCGGGGACAGATCCTACGAGCAGTACTTC. This sequence encodes CASSRGDRSYEQYF. The J gene is TRBJ2-7, the V gene TRBV9; D may be TRBD1 (7 bases). The germline V gene encodes CDR1 SGDLS and CDR2 YYNGEE. Trimming removed 4 bases from V and 1 base from J, with 12 bases in between. The CDR3 runs to 14 residues.

This clonotype was seen repeatedly, ten times or more. The chain has TRBV11-1 and TRBJ2-5; D gene ambiguous. There are 14 residues in the CDR3. Germline loops: CDR1 SGHAT, CDR2 FQDESV (reference sequence). Trimming stripped 7 bases from V and 2 bases from J, with 14 bases between. The CDR3 region has the DNA TGTGCCAGCACCCCCGAGGCGGAGCAAGAGACCCAGTACTTC. Translated: CASTPEAEQETQYF.

J is TRBJ2-7 and V is TRBV11-2; D not resolved. The V end lost 5 bases, the J end lost 3 bases, and 8 bases lay between the germline ends. Per the germline V gene, CDR1 is SGHAT and CDR2 is FQNNGV. The CDR3 contains 12 residues. The DNA of the CDR3 is TGTGCCAGCAGCCACAACAGCTACGAGCAGTACTTC. Protein: CASSHNSYEQYF.

This clonotype was detected a few times. The chain has TRBV7-6 and TRBJ2-3; the D is unclear. Germline V gene data show CDR1 as SGHVS and CDR2 as FNYEAQ. The CDR3 extends over 13 amino acids. V lost 5 bases and J 2 bases, leaving 8 bases between the germline ends. The CDR3 is CASSRANTDTQYF. The CDR3 DNA sequence: TGTGCCAGCAGCCGCGCTAACACAGATACGCAGTATTTT.

This clonotype was recorded many times. V usage is TRBV20-1 and J usage is TRBJ2-1; possibly TRBD1 for D (6 bases). Germline V gives CDR1 DFQATT, CDR2 SNEGSKA (reference sequence). This CDR3 is built from 13 residues. The germline V and J ends were trimmed by 6 bases and 8 bases, with 17 bases remaining between them. CDR3 nucleotides: TGCAGTGCCCCTGGGGGCTCTTTACATGAGCAGTTCTTC. Its translation is CSAPGGSLHEQFF.